A single sample gave rise to the 4 T cell receptor beta chains below, sequenced in a study of response to subunit inactivated influenza vaccine. TCRdb processed the RT-PCR reads anew with MiXCR; each CDR3 protein has one entry. Found here are 710,000 or so distinct CDR3 sequences, 15% to 19% of them singletons; the top ten hold about 9.9%. The sample was PBMCs from blood, taken roughly 12 days after vaccination. These TCRs come from a man aged 50 to 59 who received an inactivated influenza vaccine.

This clonotype was counted between two and nine times. V is TRBV7-9 and J is TRBJ2-7, with a weak D call TRBD1 (6 bases). The CDR3 covers 13 residues. Germline lookup yields CDR1 SEHNR and CDR2 FQNEAQ (reference sequence). V was shortened by 5 bases and J by 3 bases, with 11 bases between the two germline ends. CDR3 sequence reads: CASSPQGLYEQYF. Written as DNA, the CDR3 is TGTGCCAGCAGCCCACAGGGCCTCTACGAGCAGTACTTC. The variable domain in full, with the rest retrieved from reference TRBV7-9 and TRBJ2-7, is DTGVSQNPRHKITKRGQNVTFRCDPISEHNRLYWYRQTLGQGPEFLTYFQNEAQLEKSRLLSDRFSAERPKGSFSTLEIQRTEQGDSAMYLCASSPQGLYEQYFGPGTRLTVT.

This clonotype has more than one count but fewer than ten. Written as DNA, the CDR3 is TGTGCCAGCAGTCTCCCCAGGAGGGGGGAAAGGGATTATGGCTACACCTTC. It yields the protein CASSLPRRGERDYGYTF. This rearrangement joins TRBV12-3 or TRBV12-4 to TRBJ1-2; weak D call: TRBD1 (6 bases). V gave up 5 bases and J gave up 5 bases, with 24 bases separating them. The CDR3 spans 17 residues.

In this sample, this clonotype turned up a few times. The genes are TRBV4-1 and TRBJ2-7; D possibly uses TRBD1 or TRBD2 (5 bases each). Trimming left V 2 bases short and J 2 bases short, with 10 bases between. The germline V gene encodes CDR1 MGHRA and CDR2 YSYEKL. This CDR3 has 14 amino acids. In DNA form, the CDR3 reads TGCGCCAGCAGCCAACGATGGGGGACCTACGAGCAGTACTTC. Its translation is CASSQRWGTYEQYF.

This clonotype was picked up a small number of times. V is TRBV12-3 or TRBV12-4 and J is TRBJ1-1; TRBD1 matches at 7 bases. This CDR3 is built from 17 residues. The V and J ends lost 5 bases and 1 base, in that order; junction bases with no gene match: 13. DNA of the CDR3: TGTGCCAGCAGTACTCCGCAGGGGGGACCTCCGAACACTGAAGCTTTCTTT. As protein: CASSTPQGGPPNTEAFF.